A single sample is the source of the 12 T cell receptor beta chains below, sequenced in a study of human T cells and chemical hapten exposure. TCRdb called the RACE reads again in MiXCR, with one record for every CDR3 protein. The sample includes tens of thousands of distinct CDR3 sequences, 10% seen only once; the top ten take around 2.5%. Sample time point: patch test 2, 6 weeks after DPC sensitization. The treatment denotes: therapeutic diphenylcyclopropenone sensitization with weekly scalp DPC. Sequencing used whole blood, obtained in connection with sensitization to the hapten diphenylcyclopropenone (DPC). These receptors were taken from a woman aged 25-40 years with alopecia areata. Some clones in this sample may be carry-over from other donors' samples.

The chain combines TRBV6-2 or TRBV6-3 with TRBJ2-4, with D possibly being TRBD1 (5 bases). V shed 6 bases and J shed 0 bases, with 9 bases lying between them. Germline CDR1 and CDR2: MNHEY and SVGEGT. The CDR3 loop spans 14 amino acids. The CDR3 loop is CASSHDRAKNIQYF. The CDR3 DNA reads as TGTGCCAGCAGCCACGACAGAGCCAAAAACATTCAGTACTTC.

This clonotype was detected ten times or more. The chain uses TRBV9 and TRBJ2-2; a possible D gene is TRBD1 (6 bases). V was trimmed by 2 bases and J by 7 bases, leaving 15 bases between them. This CDR3 comprises 15 residues. Germline assignment: CDR1 SGDLS and CDR2 YYNGEE. The CDR3 protein is CASSVRDTLVGELFF. The CDR3 DNA reads as TGTGCCAGCAGCGTCCGGGACACGTTAGTCGGGGAGCTGTTTTTT. The full variable domain, rest sourced from reference TRBV9 and TRBJ2-2, is DSGVTQTPKHLITATGQRVTLRCSPRSGDLSVYWYQQSLDQGLQFLIQYYNGEERAKGNILERFSAQQFPDLHSELNLSSLELGDSALYFCASSVRDTLVGELFFGEGSRLTVL.

This clonotype was seen many times. CDR3 nucleotide sequence: TGTGCCAGCTCACCAAATCGAGTCCGGCAGGGTGGCTATGGCTACACCTTC. Its protein product is CASSPNRVRQGGYGYTF. This chain uses TRBV18 with TRBJ1-2, with a tentative D call TRBD1 (5 bases). The CDR3 extends over 17 amino acids. V was pared by 2 bases and J by 4 bases, with 20 bases between. CDR1 and CDR2 from the germline V gene are KGHSH and LQKENI.

This clonotype showed up just a few times. The CDR3 DNA reads TGCAGTGCTCCGAACCAGGGGAGGAGTGAGCAGTTCTTC. It is translated as CSAPNQGRSEQFF. The chain combines TRBV20-1 with TRBJ2-1; D is possibly TRBD1 or TRBD2 (6 bases each). Germline V gene sequence: CDR1 DFQATT, CDR2 SNEGSKA (reference sequence). This CDR3 has 13 amino acids. V lost 5 bases and J lost 9, with 17 bases in between.

This clonotype was detected many times. This sequence joins TRBV20-1 and TRBJ1-1, with D perhaps matching TRBD1 (6 bases). The CDR3 runs to 14 residues. Trimming took off 0 bases at V and 0 bases at J, with 8 bases between the two ends. Germline V lookup: CDR1 DFQATT, CDR2 SNEGSKA (reference sequence). The CDR3: CSARDRGLNTEAFF. The CDR3 nucleotides are TGCAGTGCTAGAGACAGGGGACTGAACACTGAAGCTTTCTTT.

This clonotype was seen at least ten times. V usage is TRBV11-3 and J usage is TRBJ2-3, with D perhaps matching TRBD1 (6 bases). The germline CDR1 and CDR2 sequences are SGHNT and YENEEA. V lost 5 bases and J lost 5, with 26 bases in between. CDR3 length: 18 residues. CDR3 protein: CASSKGTTGPNPQDTQYF. The CDR3 region has the DNA TGTGCCAGCAGCAAAGGAACCACAGGGCCTAATCCACAAGATACGCAGTATTTT.

There are a few counts of this clonotype. The rearrangement joins TRBV9 to TRBJ1-6; TRBD1 matches 11 bases. J lost 9 bases, V lost 0 bases, and 5 bases had no gene match. Germline lookup yields CDR1 SGDLS and CDR2 YYNGEE. CDR3 size: 16 residues. CDR3: CASSVAGTGGGSPLHF. The CDR3 region has the DNA TGTGCCAGCAGCGTAGCTGGGACAGGGGGTGGTTCACCCCTCCACTTT.

Many counts were recorded for this clonotype. V usage is TRBV27 and J usage is TRBJ2-5; D may be TRBD2 (5 bases). This CDR3 spans 14 amino acids. Trimming cost V 3 bases and J 3 bases, with 11 bases left between them. Germline V gene data show CDR1 as MNHEY and CDR2 as SMNVEV (reference sequence). The DNA for the CDR3 is TGTGCCAGCAGTTTCGGCGGGCTTAAAGAGACCCAGTACTTC. Encoded protein: CASSFGGLKETQYF.

The chain uses TRBV9 and TRBJ2-2, with 7 bases lining up with TRBD1. The germline V gene encodes CDR1 SGDLS and CDR2 YYNGEE. The CDR3 totals 16 residues. V shed 4 bases, J shed 2 bases, and the junction held 8 bases outside the gene matches. Here the CDR3 DNA reads TGTGCCAGCAGCTTTCGGACAGGAACTAACACCGGGGAGCTGTTTTTT. Translated: CASSFRTGTNTGELFF.

The table lists this clonotype with many counts. The CDR3 DNA reads as TGCGCCAGCAGCTTCTCTAGAGTCGGCTACACCTTC. Protein product: CASSFSRVGYTF. V and J are TRBV5-1 and TRBJ1-2; D is unresolved. In germline, CDR1 is SGHRS, CDR2 YFSETQ. The length of the CDR3 is 12 residues. Trimming shortened V by 2 bases and J by 8 bases, and 10 bases separated the two germline ends.

This clonotype was counted ten times or more. V gene TRBV3-1 combines with J gene TRBJ1-6, with D hard to call. The CDR3 extends over 16 amino acids. The V and J ends lost 3 bases and 8 bases respectively, with 17 bases between them. The germline CDR1 and CDR2 sequences are LGHDT and YNNKEL (reference sequence). For the CDR3, the DNA is TGTGCCAGCAGCCAGGGCCCCCAACTCGGGTATTCACCCCTCCACTTT. Translated: CASSQGPQLGYSPLHF. The full variable domain, in which reference TRBV3-1 and TRBJ1-6 provide the parts outside the CDR3, is DTAVSQTPKYLVTQMGNDKSIKCEQNLGHDTMYWYKQDSKKFLKIMFSYNNKELIINETVPNRFSPKSPDKAHLNLHINSLELGDSAVYFCASSQGPQLGYSPLHFGNGTRLTVT.

This clonotype was picked up many times. V is TRBV12-3 or TRBV12-4 and J is TRBJ2-7; TRBD2 matches 12 bases. The ends lost 4 bases at V and 3 bases at J; junction bases unmatched: 7. The CDR3 totals 16 residues. The CDR3 protein is CASSSRTSGNSYEQYF. CDR3 in DNA: TGTGCCAGCAGTTCCCGGACTAGCGGGAACAGCTACGAGCAGTACTTC.